This T cell receptor (beta chain) was found in a study of OX40 agonist ivuxolimab in advanced cancers. Across the whole study: Patients were treated with intravenous ivuxolimab, dosed at 0.01 to 10 mg/kg and infused every 2 weeks. Dose-escalation patients had hepatocellular carcinoma, melanoma, renal cell or head and neck cancer. Mean age approximately 66 years, range roughly 23 to 79; 82.7% male.

Whole-study findings and limits: Researchers report that CD8+ T cells had, on average, more expanded clones than CD4+.

With regard to this clone: Its antigen is not identified.

Sequencing used immunoSEQ multiplex PCR; TCRdb keeps in-frame clones, though not all of them. Of tens of thousands of clones listed, under 95% are singletons. The source material was CD4+ or CD8+ T cells sorted from blood, sampled in a trial of the OX40 agonist ivuxolimab. The receptor was derived from an adult with an advanced solid tumor such as melanoma, head and neck, liver or kidney cancer.

This CDR3 reads CASLDRGWLCEQYF. CDR3 bases: TGTGCCAGTTTAGACAGGGGATGGCTCTGCGAGCAGTACTTC. The chain carries TRBV19 and TRBJ2-7, with 8 bases that match TRBD1. V was pared by 8 bases and J by 6 bases, with 12 bases of the junction left unmatched. The CDR3 spans 14 residues. CDR1 and CDR2 from the germline V gene are LNHDA and SQIVND (reference sequence).